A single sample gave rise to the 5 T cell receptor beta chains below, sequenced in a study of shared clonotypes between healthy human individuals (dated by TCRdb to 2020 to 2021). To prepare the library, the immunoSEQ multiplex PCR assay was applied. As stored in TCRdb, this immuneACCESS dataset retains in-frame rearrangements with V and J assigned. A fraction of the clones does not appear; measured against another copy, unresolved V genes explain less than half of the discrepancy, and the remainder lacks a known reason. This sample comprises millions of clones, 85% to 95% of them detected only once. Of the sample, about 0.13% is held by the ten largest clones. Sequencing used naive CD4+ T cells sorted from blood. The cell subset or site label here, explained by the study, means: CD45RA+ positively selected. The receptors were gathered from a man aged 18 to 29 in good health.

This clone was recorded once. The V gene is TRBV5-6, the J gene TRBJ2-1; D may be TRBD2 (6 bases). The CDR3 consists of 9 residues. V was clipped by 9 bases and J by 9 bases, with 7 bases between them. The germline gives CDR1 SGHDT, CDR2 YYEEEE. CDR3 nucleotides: TGTGCCACCGGGGGTGAGCAGTTCTTC. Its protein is CATGGEQFF.

CDR3 coding DNA: TGCGCCAGCAGGAACGGGGGGGCGGAGACCCAGTACTTC. This sequence encodes CASRNGGAETQYF. The chain couples TRBV5-1 to TRBJ2-5; TRBD2 matches 8 bases. The CDR3 is made up of 13 amino acids. Germline loops: CDR1 SGHRS, CDR2 YFSETQ. J gave up 5 bases and V 5 bases, and 5 bases lay outside the gene matches.

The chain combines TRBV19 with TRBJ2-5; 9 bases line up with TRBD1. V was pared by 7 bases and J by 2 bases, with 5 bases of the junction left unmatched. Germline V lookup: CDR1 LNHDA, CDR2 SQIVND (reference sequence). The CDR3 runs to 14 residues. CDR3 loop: CASIPGQGQETQYF. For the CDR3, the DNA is TGTGCCAGTATTCCCGGACAGGGGCAAGAGACCCAGTACTTC.

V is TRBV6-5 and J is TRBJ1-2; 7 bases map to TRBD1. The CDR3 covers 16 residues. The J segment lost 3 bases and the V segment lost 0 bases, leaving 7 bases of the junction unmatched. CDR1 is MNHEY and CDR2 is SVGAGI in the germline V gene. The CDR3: CASSYSLGGAYYGYTF. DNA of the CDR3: TGTGCCAGCAGTTACTCCTTAGGGGGCGCTTACTATGGCTACACCTTC.

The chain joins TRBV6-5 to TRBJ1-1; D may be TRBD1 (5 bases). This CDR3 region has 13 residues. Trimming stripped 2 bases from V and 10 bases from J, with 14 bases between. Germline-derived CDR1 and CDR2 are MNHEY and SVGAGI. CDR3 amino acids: CASSYGTLGVAFF. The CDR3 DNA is TGTGCCAGCAGTTACGGGACCCTCGGAGTAGCTTTCTTT.